What follows are 2 T cell receptor beta chains derived from one specimen sequenced in a study of control samples from healthy donors and cancer patients. Sequencing was performed with immunoSEQ multiplex PCR; in TCRdb, only in-frame clones are kept and a portion is missing. The top ten hold 7.5% to 8.5% of the sample, which has about 160,000 clones, 94% seen once. The sequencing sample was made of blood. The receptor source for this set is a woman between 40 and 50 years old in good health.

The chain joins TRBV7-2 to TRBJ1-2; D is uncertain. The germline V gene encodes CDR1 SGHTA and CDR2 FQGNSA. The CDR3 has 14 residues. Trimming cost V 1 base and J 8 bases, with 14 bases left between them. This CDR3 reads CASSLVGEVLGYTF. The CDR3 coding sequence is TGTGCCAGCAGCTTAGTTGGTGAAGTGTTGGGCTACACCTTC.

This sequence joins TRBV27 and TRBJ1-3; 8 positions match TRBD1. V shed 7 bases and J 1 base; nucleotides not matched to a gene: 3. CDR3 size: 14 residues. Germline V gives CDR1 MNHEY, CDR2 SMNVEV (reference sequence). CDR3 coding DNA: TGTGCCAGCAAAGGGACAGGATCTGGAAACACCATATATTTT. This translates into CASKGTGSGNTIYF.